The rows below give T cell receptor beta chains drawn from one sample of a study of CD8+ T cells in alopecia areata. Repertoires were generated with immunoSEQ multiplex PCR, while TCRdb's copy carries only in-frame clones and drops some. Of about 200,000 clones in the sample, 58% were seen once. This specimen consisted of CD4+ T cells sorted from blood, obtained at week 24, from a patient treated with tofacitinib. Receptors were obtained from a human donor with alopecia areata. The CDR3 runs from the conserved cysteine through the conserved F or W. A D gene is named only where the DNA matches it firmly. Not every row has a clone size; where given, it reads once, few, many or a size class.

d_call,clone_size,j_call,v_call,cdr3_nt,cdr3_aa
NA,NA,TRBJ2-3,TRBV15,TGTGCCACCGGTGTAGGTAGCACAGATACGCAGTATTTT,CATGVGSTDTQYF
NA,NA,TRBJ2-5,TRBV29-1,TGCAGCGTCGTGCAAACAGGGCAAGAGACCCAGTACTTC,CSVVQTGQETQYF
NA,once,TRBJ2-7,TRBV5-1,TGCGCCAGCAGTTTACAGGGCTACGAGCAGTACTTC,CASSLQGYEQYF
TRBD2,few,TRBJ2-5,TRBV4-1,TGCGCCAGCAGCCTGCGGCTAGCGGAGACCCAAGAGACCCAGTACTTC,CASSLRLAETQETQYF
TRBD1,few,TRBJ2-2,TRBV19,TGTGCCAGTAGTATTCCACAGGGGGCGACCGGGGAGCTGTTTTTT,CASSIPQGATGELFF
NA,NA,TRBJ2-1,TRBV9,TGTGCCAGCAGCCGCCTGGGGGGACCCTACAATGAGCAGTTCTTC,CASSRLGGPYNEQFF
NA,NA,TRBJ1-5,TRBV13,TGTGCCAGCAGCTCCCATAGCAATCAGCCCCAGCATTTT,CASSSHSNQPQHF
NA,NA,TRBJ1-2,TRBV4-2,TGTGCCAGCAGCCAGAGGACAGCTCCTAACTATGGCTACACCTTC,CASSQRTAPNYGYTF
NA,NA,TRBJ2-5,TRBV2,TGTGCCAGCAGTGGAGAGACCCAGTACTTC,CASSGETQYF
NA,few,TRBJ2-5,TRBV4-3,TGCGCCAGCAGCCAAGATACGGTGACCCAGTACTTC,CASSQDTVTQYF
NA,NA,TRBJ1-1,TRBV4-3,TGCGCCAGCAGCCGTATCAAGACGCTTACAACTGAAGCTTTCTTT,CASSRIKTLTTEAFF